The clone carrying this T cell receptor beta chain has more than one count but fewer than ten. Its antigen remains unidentified. If no ophthalmopathy progression occurred within 18 months, Graves' hyperthyroidism was stable. Exclusion followed for patients with uncontrolled infection, other autoimmune disease, pregnancy or lactation. This sample was taken from a study of T cells in Graves' hyperthyroidism and ophthalmopathy. General observations from the study: For ophthalmopathy, model prediction preceded onset by a median approximately 6 months.

Germline-derived CDR1 and CDR2 are SGHRS and YFSETQ. This CDR3 is built from 16 residues. Trimming left V 2 bases short and J 0 bases short, with 14 bases between. Amplified TCR beta CDR3 regions came from RNA transcripts. Carried out on the TCR CDR3, a first-round RT-PCR used the HTBI primer set. TCRdb reanalysed the multiplex PCR reads using MiXCR and keeps one entry per CDR3 protein. The sample lists 700,000 or so distinct CDR3 sequences; roughly 17% were seen once. The J gene is TRBJ1-1, the V gene TRBV5-1; D is ambiguous. The sequenced sample consisted of blood. The clonotype was recovered from a man in his late teens or twenties with Graves' hyperthyroidism. The DNA for the CDR3 is TGCGCCAGCAGCTTTACCCGGAGTAGCCTGAACACTGAAGCTTTCTTT. This translates into CASSFTRSSLNTEAFF.